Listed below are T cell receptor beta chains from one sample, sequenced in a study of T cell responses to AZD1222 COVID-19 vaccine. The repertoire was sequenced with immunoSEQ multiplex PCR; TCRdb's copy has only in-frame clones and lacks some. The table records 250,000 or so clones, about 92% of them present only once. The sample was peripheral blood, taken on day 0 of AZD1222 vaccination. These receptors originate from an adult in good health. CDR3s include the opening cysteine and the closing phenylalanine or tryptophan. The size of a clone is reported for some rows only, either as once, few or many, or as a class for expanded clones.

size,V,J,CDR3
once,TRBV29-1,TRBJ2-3,CSVLAGGTDTQYF
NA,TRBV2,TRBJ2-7,CASRDRGPEQYF
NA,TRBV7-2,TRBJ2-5,CASSFGDRAETQYF
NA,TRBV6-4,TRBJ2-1,CASSDSAQGNNEQFF
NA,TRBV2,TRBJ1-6,CASRADWTGNSPLHF
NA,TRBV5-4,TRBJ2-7,CASSLPRHEQYF
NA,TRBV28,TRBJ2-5,CASSSGPQETQYF
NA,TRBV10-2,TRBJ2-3,CASSEDPSSTDTQYF
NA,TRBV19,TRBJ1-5,CASQSIPNTGLGQPQHF
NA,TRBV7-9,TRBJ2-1,CASSLEREGWAQFF
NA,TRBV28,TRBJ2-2,CASSFGVLIGELFF
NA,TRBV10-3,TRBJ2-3,CAIAGTADTQYF
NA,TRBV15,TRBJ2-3,CATSSRRNTDTQYF